What follows are 10 T cell receptor beta chains derived from one specimen sequenced in a study of T cells after yellow fever vaccination. TCRdb reprocessed the 5' RACE reads via MiXCR and lists one record per CDR3 protein. The table lists about 63,000 distinct CDR3 sequences, 6.5% to 9% of them singletons. Source: CD8+ T cells sorted from PBMCs, taken 15 days after the yellow fever booster vaccination. The receptor set was obtained from a man aged 30 to 39 who received the YFV17D yellow fever vaccine.

This chain uses TRBV7-8 with TRBJ2-5; 8 bases are a match to TRBD2. CDR3 length: 18 residues. Germline assignment: CDR1 SGHVS and CDR2 FQNEAQ. Losses at the gene ends were 7 bases for V and 10 bases for J; bases not matched to a gene: 26. The CDR3 DNA is TGTGCCAGCACCCTTAGAGGGGGGCCTAGCGGGCACCCTAAGGGCCAGTACTTC. Translated: CASTLRGGPSGHPKGQYF.

Many counts were recorded for this clonotype. The chain carries TRBV12-3 or TRBV12-4 and TRBJ1-5; the D is unclear. The V end lost 6 bases, the J end lost 6 bases, and 15 bases lay between the germline ends. There are 14 residues in the CDR3. Here the CDR3 reads CASSQVDLSQPQHF. In nucleotides, the CDR3 is TGTGCCAGCAGCCAAGTGGATTTAAGTCAGCCCCAGCATTTT.

The chain combines TRBV20-1 with TRBJ1-2; 8 nucleotides line up with TRBD1. Germline assignment: CDR1 DFQATT and CDR2 SNEGSKA (reference sequence). The CDR3 covers 13 residues. Trimming took 5 bases from V and 4 from J; bases not matched to a gene: 6. The DNA for the CDR3 is TGCAGTGCTGCCGGACAGGGTTTCTATGGCTACACCTTC. Protein product: CSAAGQGFYGYTF.

This clonotype turned up a few times. V is TRBV7-9 and J is TRBJ2-1; TRBD2 agrees at 8 bases. The V gene end was trimmed by 6 bases and the J gene end by 0 bases; junction bases not matched to a gene: 4. Germline CDR1 and CDR2: SEHNR and FQNEAQ (reference sequence). This CDR3 has 15 residues. The CDR3 reads CASRIAGNSYNEQFF. CDR3 in DNA: TGTGCCAGCAGAATAGCGGGAAACTCCTACAATGAGCAGTTCTTC.

This clonotype was observed at least ten times. The chain is built from TRBV10-3 and TRBJ2-1, with no clear D. V was trimmed by 4 bases and J by 7 bases, leaving 5 bases between them. The CDR3 consists of 11 residues. Germline V gene lookup returns CDR1 ENHRY and CDR2 SYGVKD. CDR3 DNA: TGTGCCATCAGTGCGGGTAATGAGCAGTTCTTC. Translated, it gives CAISAGNEQFF.

This clonotype was seen repeatedly, ten times or more. V and J are TRBV28 and TRBJ2-7, with a weak D call TRBD1 (6 bases). V lost 6 bases and J 1 base, leaving 10 bases between the germline ends. The CDR3 sequence is 13 residues long. Germline V gives CDR1 MDHEN, CDR2 SYDVKM. CDR3 sequence reads: CASSGQLSYEQYF. Written as DNA, the CDR3 is TGTGCCAGCAGCGGACAGTTGTCCTACGAGCAGTACTTC.

This clonotype was counted many times. The gene calls are TRBV29-1 and TRBJ2-3; TRBD2 is a possible D gene (6 bases). Germline-derived CDR1 and CDR2 are SQVTM and ANQGSEA. This CDR3 spans 15 amino acids. V lost 7 bases and J 4 bases, leaving 21 bases between the germline ends. The CDR3 loop is CSGRREGVIADTQYF. The CDR3 nucleotides are TGCAGCGGCCGGCGGGAAGGGGTTATTGCAGATACGCAGTATTTT.

This clonotype was counted ten times or more. The chain has TRBV7-8 and TRBJ2-7; no clear D gene. The V and J ends lost 5 bases and 3 bases respectively, with 14 bases between them. The CDR3 extends over 14 amino acids. From germline, CDR1 is SGHVS and CDR2 FQNEAQ. CDR3 loop: CASSLNIGNYEQYF. The CDR3 DNA reads as TGTGCCAGCAGCCTTAATATAGGAAACTACGAGCAGTACTTC.

This clonotype was seen many times. The genes are TRBV7-6 and TRBJ2-1; 9 nucleotides agree with TRBD1. The V and J ends lost 6 bases and 7 bases, in that order; junction bases with no gene match: 7. Germline-derived CDR1 and CDR2 are SGHVS and FNYEAQ. CDR3 size: 14 residues. The DNA of the CDR3 is TGTGCCAGCAGGTCGGGACAGGGCTTGAATGAGCAGTTCTTC. This gives the protein CASRSGQGLNEQFF.

The chain carries TRBV6-2 or TRBV6-3 and TRBJ2-7; perhaps TRBD1 as D (5 bases). Germline lookup yields CDR1 MNHEY and CDR2 SVGEGT. V lost 6 bases, J lost 7 bases, and 16 bases lay in between. This CDR3 comprises 13 residues. In nucleotides, the CDR3 is TGTGCCAGCAGGCGAGATTGGGGCGGTGAGCAGTACTTC. Protein product: CASRRDWGGEQYF.